This T cell receptor beta chain was sequenced during a study of a mutant IDH1 vaccine in newly diagnosed glioma. The V gene's germline CDR1 is SGHTA and CDR2 FQGNSA. Deletions cut 2 bases from V and 0 bases from J, with 7 bases between. This CDR3 spans 14 amino acids. Regarding time point: week 11, during vaccination. Mutant IDH1 20-mer peptide, at 300 ug, made up each vaccine dose, with topical imiquimod. About this clone: Its target is unknown.

Regarding the study as a whole: Among patients, around 93% showed immune responses induced by the vaccine.

Sequenced by immunoSEQ multiplex PCR; TCRdb stores in-frame clones only, minus some. The sample has roughly 130,000 clones; 80% are singletons. The specimen was PBMCs, collected from a glioma patient whose treatment included an IDH1 peptide vaccine. This TCR was recovered from a man aged 40-49 years with glioma. The chain couples TRBV7-2 to TRBJ1-2, with D uncertain. The CDR3 nucleotides are TGTGCCAGCAGCTTAATGAGCACTAACTATGGCTACACCTTC. It is translated as CASSLMSTNYGYTF.